The present T cell receptor (beta chain) was sequenced within a study of blood T cell repertoires in COVID-19. CDR3 length: 13 residues. Trimming removed 6 bases from V and 6 bases from J, with 14 bases in between. Sequencing was performed with immunoSEQ multiplex PCR; in TCRdb, only in-frame clones are kept and a portion is missing. The sample shows a few hundred thousand clones, roughly nine tenths of them seen only once. The TCR was taken from a woman under 30 in a cohort exposed to, infected with or recovered from COVID-19 (not recorded which). Source material: PBMCs or T cells enriched from blood (not recorded which). The genes are TRBV12-3 or TRBV12-4 and TRBJ1-2; no definite D call. The DNA for the CDR3 is TGTGCCAGCAGCGCCCCGGCCGGGGATGGCTACACCTTC. It encodes CASSAPAGDGYTF.